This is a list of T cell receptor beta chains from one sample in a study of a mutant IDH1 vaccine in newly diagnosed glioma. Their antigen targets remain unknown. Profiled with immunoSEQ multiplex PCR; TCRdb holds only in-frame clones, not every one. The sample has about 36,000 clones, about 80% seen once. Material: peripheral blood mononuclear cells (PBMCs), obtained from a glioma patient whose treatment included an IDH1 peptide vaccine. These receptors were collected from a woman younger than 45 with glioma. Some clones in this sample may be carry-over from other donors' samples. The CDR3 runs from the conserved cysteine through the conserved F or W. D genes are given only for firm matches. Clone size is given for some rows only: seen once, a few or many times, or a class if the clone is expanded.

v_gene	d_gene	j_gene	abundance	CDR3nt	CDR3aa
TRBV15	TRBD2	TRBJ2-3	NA	TGTGCCACCAGCCCCCGAGCGGGGGCCTTTAGAGATACGCAGTATTTT	CATSPRAGAFRDTQYF
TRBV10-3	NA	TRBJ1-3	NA	TGTGCCATCAGTGAGTCCCTGGGACAAGCCCTTTCTGGAAACACCATATATTTT	CAISESLGQALSGNTIYF
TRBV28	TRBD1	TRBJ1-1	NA	TGTGCCAGCAGCATGGGACAGGGGAACACTGAAGCTTTCTTT	CASSMGQGNTEAFF
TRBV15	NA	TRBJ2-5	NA	TGTGCCACCAGCACGGCCCGTCCCGGGCTACAAGAGACCCAGTACTTC	CATSTARPGLQETQYF
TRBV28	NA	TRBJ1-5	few	TGTGCCAGCAGTTTAAATCAGCCCCAGCATTTT	CASSLNQPQHF
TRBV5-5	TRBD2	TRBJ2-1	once	TGTGCCAGCAGCCCCGGGACTAGCGGGGCTTACAATGAGCAGTTCTTC	CASSPGTSGAYNEQFF
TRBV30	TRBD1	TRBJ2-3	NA	TGTGCCTGGAGTCTTGGACAGGGGTACGCAGATACGCAGTATTTT	CAWSLGQGYADTQYF
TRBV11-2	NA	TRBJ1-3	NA	TGTGCCAGCAGCTCCTCCGAATTAAACACCATATATTTT	CASSSSELNTIYF
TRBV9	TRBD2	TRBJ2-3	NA	TGTGCCAGCAGCGTAGCTATCGGGAGGACAGATACGCAGTATTTT	CASSVAIGRTDTQYF
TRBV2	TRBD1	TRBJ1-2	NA	TGTGCCAGCAGCTTTCCAGGGGGGGCCTATGGCTACACCTTC	CASSFPGGAYGYTF
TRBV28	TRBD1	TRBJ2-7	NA	TGTGCCAGCAGTCCAAGACAGGGTAACTACTACGAGCAGTACTTC	CASSPRQGNYYEQYF
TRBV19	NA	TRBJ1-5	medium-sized	TGTGCCAGTAGTATCACACTGGAACAGGGATACGGCAATCAGCCCCAGCATTTT	CASSITLEQGYGNQPQHF
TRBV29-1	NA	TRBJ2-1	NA	TGCAGCGTTGACAGTGAGCGTATGTACAATGAGCAGTTCTTC	CSVDSERMYNEQFF
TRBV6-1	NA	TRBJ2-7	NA	TGTGCCGGCGGAGACAGCGCCACCTACGAGCAGTACTTC	CAGGDSATYEQYF
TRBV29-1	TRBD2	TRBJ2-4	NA	TGCAGCGTGGCCGGGACTAGCGACTCACTAGCCAAAAACATTCAGTACTTC	CSVAGTSDSLAKNIQYF
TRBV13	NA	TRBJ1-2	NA	TGTGCCAGCAGCGCGCGACAGCCCGGGTCCTATGGCTACACCTTC	CASSARQPGSYGYTF
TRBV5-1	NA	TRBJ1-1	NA	TGCGCCAGCAGCTTGGTCGGCAGGATGAACACTGAAGCTTTCTTT	CASSLVGRMNTEAFF
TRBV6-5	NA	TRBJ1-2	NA	TGTGCCAGCAGTTACACGGCAGAGTATGGCTACACCTTC	CASSYTAEYGYTF
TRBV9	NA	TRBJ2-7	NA	TGTGCCAGCAGCGGTCGGGAACCCGCCTACGAGCAGTACTTC	CASSGREPAYEQYF
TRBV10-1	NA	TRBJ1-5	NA	TGCGCCAGCAGGCGGGACAAGCGGTATCAGCCCCAGCATTTT	CASRRDKRYQPQHF
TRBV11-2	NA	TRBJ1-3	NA	TGTGCCAGCAGCTTCCCCGTGGGGGTTGGCACCATATATTTT	CASSFPVGVGTIYF
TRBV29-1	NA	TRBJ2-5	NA	TGCAGCGTTGAACAGGGTGGGCAAGAGACCCAGTACTTC	CSVEQGGQETQYF
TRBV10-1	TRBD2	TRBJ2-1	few	TGCGCCAGCAGTTCTAGCGGGAGTTTGGATGAGCAGTTCTTC	CASSSSGSLDEQFF
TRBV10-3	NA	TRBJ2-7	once	TGTGCCATCAGTGTATCGATTACCTACGAGCAGTACTTC	CAISVSITYEQYF
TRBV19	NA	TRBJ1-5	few	TGTGCCAGTAGTATGACGGGGAACAATCAGCCCCAGCATTTT	CASSMTGNNQPQHF
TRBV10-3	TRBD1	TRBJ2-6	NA	TGTGCCATCAGTGAGTCGTTCTTCCACCGGGACAGGGGGAGCAGTAGCTCTGGGGCCAACGTCCTGACTTTC	CAISESFFHRDRGSSSSGANVLTF
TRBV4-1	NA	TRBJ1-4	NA	TGCGCCAGCAGCCAAGCCTCAGGGACAACTAATGAAAAACTGTTTTTT	CASSQASGTTNEKLFF
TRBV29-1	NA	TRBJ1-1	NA	TGCAGCGCGGTCAGCGGAAACACTGAAGCTTTCTTT	CSAVSGNTEAFF
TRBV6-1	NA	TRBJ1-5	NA	TGTGCCAGCAGTGAAGGGGGGGCGAATCAGCCCCAGCATTTT	CASSEGGANQPQHF
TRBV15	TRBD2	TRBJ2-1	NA	TGTGCCACCAGCAGAGATCTCTTCAGGGAGGGTGAGCAGTTCTTC	CATSRDLFREGEQFF